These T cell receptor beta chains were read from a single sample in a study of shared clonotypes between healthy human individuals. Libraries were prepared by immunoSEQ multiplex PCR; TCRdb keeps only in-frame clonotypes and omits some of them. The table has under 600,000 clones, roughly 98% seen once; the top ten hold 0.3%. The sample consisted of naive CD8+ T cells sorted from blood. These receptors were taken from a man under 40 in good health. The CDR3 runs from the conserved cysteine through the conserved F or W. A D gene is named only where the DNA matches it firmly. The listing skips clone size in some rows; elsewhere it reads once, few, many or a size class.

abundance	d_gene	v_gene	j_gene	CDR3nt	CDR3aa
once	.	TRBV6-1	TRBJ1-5	TGTGCCAGCAGTGCCAGGGATAGCAATCAGCCCCAGCATTTT	CASSARDSNQPQHF
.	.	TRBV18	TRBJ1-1	TGTGCCAGCTCACCAGCAGAGGTCATGAACACTGAAGCTTTCTTT	CASSPAEVMNTEAFF
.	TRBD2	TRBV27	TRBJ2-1	TGTGCCAGCAGTCCGGGACTAGCGGGAGACAATGAGCAGTTCTTC	CASSPGLAGDNEQFF
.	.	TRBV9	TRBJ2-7	TGTGCCAGCAGCGTAGCGGGCCCATCCTACGAGCAGTACTTC	CASSVAGPSYEQYF
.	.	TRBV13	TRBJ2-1	TGTGCCAGCAGCTCCCCGGACTATTACAATGAGCAGTTCTTC	CASSSPDYYNEQFF
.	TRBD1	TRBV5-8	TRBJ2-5	TGTGCCAGCAGCTCAGGACAGGGGGGAGAAGAGACCCAGTACTTC	CASSSGQGGEETQYF
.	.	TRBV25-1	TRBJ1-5	TGTGCCAGCAGTGAACACAATAGCAATCAGCCCCAGCATTTT	CASSEHNSNQPQHF
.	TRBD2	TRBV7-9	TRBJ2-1	TGTGCCAGCAGCTTGACTAGCACCCCCTACAATGAGCAGTTCTTC	CASSLTSTPYNEQFF
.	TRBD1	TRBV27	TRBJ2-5	TGTGCCAGCAGTTCACGTAGACAGGGAGAGACCCAGTACTTC	CASSSRRQGETQYF
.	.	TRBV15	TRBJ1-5	TGTGCCACCAGCGCCTTACCCCATCTCCCCCAGCATTTT	CATSALPHLPQHF
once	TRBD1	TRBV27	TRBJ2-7	TGTGCCAGCAGGGGAGACAGGGTCTTCTACGAGCAGTACTTC	CASRGDRVFYEQYF
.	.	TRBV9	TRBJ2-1	TGTGCCAGCAGCGCGATAGCCGACCCGAGCTCCTACAATGAGCAGTTCTTC	CASSAIADPSSYNEQFF
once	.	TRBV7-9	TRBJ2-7	TGTGCCAGCAGCTCTTTGGGCTACGAGCAGTACTTC	CASSSLGYEQYF
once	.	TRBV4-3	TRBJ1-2	TGCGCCAGCAGCCAAGATCGGGCAGGGAGCCTAGGTGATGGCTACACCTTC	CASSQDRAGSLGDGYTF
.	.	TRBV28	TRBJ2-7	TGTGCCAGCAGTTTGGGGGACCCGACCTCCTACGAGCAGTACTTC	CASSLGDPTSYEQYF
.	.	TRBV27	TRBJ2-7	TGTGCCAGCAGGGGGGTTCAGGCCGAGCAGTACTTC	CASRGVQAEQYF
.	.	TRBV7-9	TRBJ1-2	TGTGCCAGCAGCTTAGAAGTCAGGGCAGCCAGAGCTAACTATGGCTACACCTTC	CASSLEVRAARANYGYTF
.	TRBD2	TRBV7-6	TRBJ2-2	TGTGCCAGCAGCTTAAGGGCTAGCGGGGATAACACCGGGGAGCTGTTTTTT	CASSLRASGDNTGELFF
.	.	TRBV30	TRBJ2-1	TGTGCCTGGAGCCAGATAAGTCACAATGAGCAGTTCTTC	CAWSQISHNEQFF
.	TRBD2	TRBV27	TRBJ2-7	TGTGCCAGCAGTTATACTAGCGGGGGAACCTACGAGCAGTACTTC	CASSYTSGGTYEQYF
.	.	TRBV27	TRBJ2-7	TGTGCCAGCAGTTTATCGGGCGGGACTTATTACGAGCAGTACTTC	CASSLSGGTYYEQYF
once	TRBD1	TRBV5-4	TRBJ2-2	TGTGCCAGCAGCTCAAGGACAGGGACCACCGGGGAGCTGTTTTTT	CASSSRTGTTGELFF
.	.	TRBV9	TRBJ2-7	TGTGCCAGCAGCGATAGACCCGGGCAATTAAACTACGAGCAGTACTTC	CASSDRPGQLNYEQYF
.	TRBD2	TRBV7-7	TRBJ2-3	TGTGCCAGCAGCTTATCTAGCGGTAGCACAGATACGCAGTATTTT	CASSLSSGSTDTQYF
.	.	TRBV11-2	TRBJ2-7	TGTGCCAGCAGCTTCGGCCCAGCGGAGTCCTACGAGCAGTACTTC	CASSFGPAESYEQYF
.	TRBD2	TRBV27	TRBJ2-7	TGTGCCAGCAGTCCTCAGACTAGCGGAGGAGCCTCCTACGAGCAGTACTTC	CASSPQTSGGASYEQYF
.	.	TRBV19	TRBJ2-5	TGTGCCAGTCCTCTGACCCAGTACTTC	CASPLTQYF
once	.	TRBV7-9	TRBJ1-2	TGTGCCAGCAGCTTAGCGAGTCCGGATGGCTACACCTTC	CASSLASPDGYTF
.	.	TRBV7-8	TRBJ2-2	TGTGCCAGCAGCTTAGATTGGGTTGCTTCCGGGGAGCTGTTTTTT	CASSLDWVASGELFF
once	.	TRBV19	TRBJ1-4	TGTGCCAGTAGTATGGCGGGACGGGTGTTTTTT	CASSMAGRVFF
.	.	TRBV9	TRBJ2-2	TGTGCCAGCAGCGTAGGTCTCCTTCTGGACACCGGGGAGCTGTTTTTT	CASSVGLLLDTGELFF